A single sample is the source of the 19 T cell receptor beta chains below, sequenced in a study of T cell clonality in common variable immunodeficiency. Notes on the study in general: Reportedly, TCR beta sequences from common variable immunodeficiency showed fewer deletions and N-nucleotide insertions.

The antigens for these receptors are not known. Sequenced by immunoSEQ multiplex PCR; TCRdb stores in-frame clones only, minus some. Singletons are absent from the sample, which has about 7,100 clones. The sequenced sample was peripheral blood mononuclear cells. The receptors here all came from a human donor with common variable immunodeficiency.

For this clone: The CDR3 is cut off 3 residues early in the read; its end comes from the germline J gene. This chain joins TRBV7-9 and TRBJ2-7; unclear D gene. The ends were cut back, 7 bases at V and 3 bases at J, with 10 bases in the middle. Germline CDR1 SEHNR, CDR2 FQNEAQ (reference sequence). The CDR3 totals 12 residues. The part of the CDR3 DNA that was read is TGTGCCAGCACACCAGGAAACTACGAG. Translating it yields CASTPGNYE. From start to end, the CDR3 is CASTPGNYEQYF. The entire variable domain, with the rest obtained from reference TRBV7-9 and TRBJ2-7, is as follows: DTGVSQNPRHKITKRGQNVTFRCDPISEHNRLYWYRQTLGQGPEFLTYFQNEAQLEKSRLLSDRFSAERPKGSFSTLEIQRTEQGDSAMYLCASTPGNYEQYFGPGTRLTVT.

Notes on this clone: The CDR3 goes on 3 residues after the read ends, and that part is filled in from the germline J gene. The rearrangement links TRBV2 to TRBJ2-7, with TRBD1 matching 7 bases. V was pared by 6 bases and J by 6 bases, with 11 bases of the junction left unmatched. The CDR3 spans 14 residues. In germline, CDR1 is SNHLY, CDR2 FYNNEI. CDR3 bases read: TGTGCCAGCAGGGATTTGGACAGGTCAGGCGAG. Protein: CASRDLDRSGE. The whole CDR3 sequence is CASRDLDRSGEQYF. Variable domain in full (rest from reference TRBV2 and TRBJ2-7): EPEVTQTPSHQVTQMGQEVILRCVPISNHLYFYWYRQILGQKVEFLVSFYNNEISEKSEIFDDQFSVERPDGSNFTLKIRSTKLEDSAMYFCASRDLDRSGEQYFGPGTRLTVT.

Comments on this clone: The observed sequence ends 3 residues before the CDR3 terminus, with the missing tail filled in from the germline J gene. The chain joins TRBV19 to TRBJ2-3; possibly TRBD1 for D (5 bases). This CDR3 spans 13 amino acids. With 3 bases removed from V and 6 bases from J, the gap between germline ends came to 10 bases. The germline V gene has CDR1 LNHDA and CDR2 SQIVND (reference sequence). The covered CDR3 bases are TGTGCCAGTAGTATTAAAACAGGTGATACG. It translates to CASSIKTGDT. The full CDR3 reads CASSIKTGDTQYF. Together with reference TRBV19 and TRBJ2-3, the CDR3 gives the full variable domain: DGGITQSPKYLFRKEGQNVTLSCEQNLNHDAMYWYRQDPGQGLRLIYYSQIVNDFQKGDIAEGYSVSREKKESFPLTVTSAQKNPTAFYLCASSIKTGDTQYFGPGTRLTVL.

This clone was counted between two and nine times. The sequenced part of the CDR3 DNA is TGTGCCAGCTCAAAGCTAGGTAGCACAGATACG. Encoded protein: CASSKLGSTDT. The complete CDR3 protein is CASSKLGSTDTQYF. V usage is TRBV18 and J usage is TRBJ2-3; D gene unclear. The CDR3 goes on 3 residues after the read ends, and that part is filled in from the germline J gene. V shed 5 bases and J shed 0 bases, with 9 bases lying between them. Germline V lookup: CDR1 KGHSH, CDR2 LQKENI. There are 14 residues in the CDR3.

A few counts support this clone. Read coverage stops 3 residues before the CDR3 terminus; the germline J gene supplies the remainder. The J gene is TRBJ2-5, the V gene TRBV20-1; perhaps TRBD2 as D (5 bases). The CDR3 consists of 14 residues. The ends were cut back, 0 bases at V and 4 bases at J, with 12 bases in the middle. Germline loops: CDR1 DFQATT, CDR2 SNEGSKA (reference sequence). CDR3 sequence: CSARDAGAGETQYF. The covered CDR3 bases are TGCAGTGCTAGAGATGCCGGCGCGGGAGAGACC.

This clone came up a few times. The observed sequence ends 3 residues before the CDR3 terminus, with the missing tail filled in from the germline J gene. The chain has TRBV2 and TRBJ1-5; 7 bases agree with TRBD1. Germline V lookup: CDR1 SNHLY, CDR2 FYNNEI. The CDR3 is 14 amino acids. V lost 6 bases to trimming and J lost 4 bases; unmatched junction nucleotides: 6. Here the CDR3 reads CASRVDRVNQPQHF. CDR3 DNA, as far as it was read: TGTGCCAGCAGGGTAGACAGGGTGAATCAGCCC.

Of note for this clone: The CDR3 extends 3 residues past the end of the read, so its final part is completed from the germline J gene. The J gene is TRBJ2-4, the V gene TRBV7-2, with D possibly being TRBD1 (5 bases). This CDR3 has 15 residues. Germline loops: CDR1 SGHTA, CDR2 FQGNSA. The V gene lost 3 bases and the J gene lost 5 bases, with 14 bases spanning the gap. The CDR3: CASSFLGELENIQYF. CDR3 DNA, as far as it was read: TGTGCCAGCAGCTTTCTAGGGGAACTCGAAAACATT.

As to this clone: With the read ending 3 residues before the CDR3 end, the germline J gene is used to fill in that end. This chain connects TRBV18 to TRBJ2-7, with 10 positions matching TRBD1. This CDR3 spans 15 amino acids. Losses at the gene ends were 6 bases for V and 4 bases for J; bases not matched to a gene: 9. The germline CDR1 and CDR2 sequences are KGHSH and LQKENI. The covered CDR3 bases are TGTGCCAGCTCTCCCGGAGGACAGGGGGTTTACGAG. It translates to CASSPGGQGVYE. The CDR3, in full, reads CASSPGGQGVYEQYF.

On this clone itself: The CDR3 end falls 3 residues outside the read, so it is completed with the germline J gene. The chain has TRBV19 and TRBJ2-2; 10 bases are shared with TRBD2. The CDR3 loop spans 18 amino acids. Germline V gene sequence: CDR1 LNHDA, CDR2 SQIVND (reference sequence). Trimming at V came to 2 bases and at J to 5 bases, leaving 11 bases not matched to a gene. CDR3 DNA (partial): TGTGCCAGTAGTATAAATGGGGCTAGCGGGAGCGGTACCGGGGAG. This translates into CASSINGASGSGTGE. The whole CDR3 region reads CASSINGASGSGTGELFF.

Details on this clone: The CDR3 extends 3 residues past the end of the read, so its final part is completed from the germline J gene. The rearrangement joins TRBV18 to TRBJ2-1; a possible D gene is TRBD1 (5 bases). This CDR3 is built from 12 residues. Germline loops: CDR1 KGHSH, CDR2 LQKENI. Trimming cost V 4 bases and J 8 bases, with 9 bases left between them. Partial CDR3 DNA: TGTGCCAGCTCACGCAGGGTTGATGAG. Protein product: CASSRRVDE. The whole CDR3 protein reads CASSRRVDEQFF.

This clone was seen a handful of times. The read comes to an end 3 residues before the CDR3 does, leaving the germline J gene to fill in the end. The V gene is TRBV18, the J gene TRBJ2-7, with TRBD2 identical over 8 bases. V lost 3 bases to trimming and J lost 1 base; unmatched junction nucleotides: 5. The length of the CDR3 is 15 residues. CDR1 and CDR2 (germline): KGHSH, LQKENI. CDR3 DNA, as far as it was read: TGTGCCAGCTCACCCTCCGGGGGGGTATCCTACGAG. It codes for CASSPSGGVSYE. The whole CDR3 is CASSPSGGVSYEQYF.

CDR3 region: CASRSIGTSPNTGELFF. The CDR3 DNA, read in part, is TGTGCCAGCAGGTCTATCGGGACTAGCCCGAACACCGGGGAG. The V call is TRBV7-8, the J call TRBJ2-2, with 9 bases fitting TRBD2. The CDR3 goes on 3 residues after the read ends, and that part is filled in from the germline J gene. J gave up 0 bases and V 6 bases, and 8 bases lay outside the gene matches. This CDR3 has 17 residues. Germline lookup yields CDR1 SGHVS and CDR2 FQNEAQ.

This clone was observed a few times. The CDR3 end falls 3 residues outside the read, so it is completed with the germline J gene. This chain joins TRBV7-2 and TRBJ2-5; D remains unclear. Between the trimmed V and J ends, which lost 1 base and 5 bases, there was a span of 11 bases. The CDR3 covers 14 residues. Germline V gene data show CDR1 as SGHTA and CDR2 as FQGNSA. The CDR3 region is CASSLDSLRETQYF. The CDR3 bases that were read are TGTGCCAGCAGCTTAGATAGCTTACGGGAGACC.

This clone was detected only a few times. The part of the CDR3 DNA that was read is TGTGCCAGCAGGGAAACAGGGGACCCAGAGACC. This codes for CASRETGDPET. The whole CDR3 sequence reads CASRETGDPETQYF. This chain joins TRBV7-9 and TRBJ2-5; 7 bases line up with TRBD1. The read halts 3 residues ahead of the CDR3 end, with the missing end drawn from the germline J gene. With V trimmed by 6 bases and J by 4 bases, 8 bases remained unmatched. There are 14 residues in the CDR3. Germline lookup yields CDR1 SEHNR and CDR2 FQNEAQ (reference sequence).

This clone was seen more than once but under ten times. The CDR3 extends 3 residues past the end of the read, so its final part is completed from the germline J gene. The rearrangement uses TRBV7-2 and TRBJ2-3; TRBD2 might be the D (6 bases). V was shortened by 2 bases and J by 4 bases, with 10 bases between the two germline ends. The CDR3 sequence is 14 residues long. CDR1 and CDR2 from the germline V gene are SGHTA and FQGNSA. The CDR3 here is CASSLSSGSDTQYF. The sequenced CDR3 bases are TGTGCCAGCAGCTTAAGCAGCGGGTCAGATACG.

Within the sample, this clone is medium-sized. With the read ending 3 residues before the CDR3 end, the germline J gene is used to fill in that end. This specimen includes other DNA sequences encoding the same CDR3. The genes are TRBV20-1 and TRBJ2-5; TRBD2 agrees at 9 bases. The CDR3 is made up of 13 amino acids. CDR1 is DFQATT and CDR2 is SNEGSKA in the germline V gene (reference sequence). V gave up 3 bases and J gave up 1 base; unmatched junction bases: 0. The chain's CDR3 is CSARTSGQETQYF. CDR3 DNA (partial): TGCAGTGCTAGGACTAGCGGCCAAGAGACC.

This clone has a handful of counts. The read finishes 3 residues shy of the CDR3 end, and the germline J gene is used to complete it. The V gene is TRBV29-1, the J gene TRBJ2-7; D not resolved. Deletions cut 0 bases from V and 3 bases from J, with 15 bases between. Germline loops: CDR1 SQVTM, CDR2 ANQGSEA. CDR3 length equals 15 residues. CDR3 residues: CSVEDATPTGYEQYF. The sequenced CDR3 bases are TGCAGCGTTGAAGACGCAACACCGACTGGCTACGAG.

The CDR3 is CASREGYQETQYF. The CDR3 bases that were read are TGTGCCAGTAGAGAGGGGTACCAAGAGACC. This chain connects TRBV19 to TRBJ2-5; the D gene could be TRBD1 or TRBD2 (5 bases each). The read stops 3 residues short of the end of the CDR3; the missing end is completed from the germline J gene. The CDR3 runs to 13 residues. The V and J ends lost 6 bases and 0 bases respectively, with 8 bases between them. Germline CDR1 is LNHDA and CDR2 is SQIVND (reference sequence).

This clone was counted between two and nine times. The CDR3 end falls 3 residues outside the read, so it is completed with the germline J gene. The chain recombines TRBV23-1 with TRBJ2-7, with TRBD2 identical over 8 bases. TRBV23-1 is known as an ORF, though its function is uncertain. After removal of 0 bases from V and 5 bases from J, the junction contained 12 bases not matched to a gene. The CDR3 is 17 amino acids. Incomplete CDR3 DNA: TGCGCCAGCAGTCAATCCGGGGGGGAGCGGGAGTGCCACGAG. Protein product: CASSQSGGERECHE. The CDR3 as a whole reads CASSQSGGERECHEQYF.